This entry lists 20 T cell receptor beta chains sequenced from one sample in a study of cytomegalovirus exposure and HLA in healthy donors. The assay was immunoSEQ multiplex PCR, and TCRdb's table has in-frame clones only and misses some. The sample records about 330,000 clones, around 90% being singletons. The specimen sequenced was PBMCs. Source of these receptors: a woman in her thirties in good health and CMV-seropositive.

This chain joins TRBV19 and TRBJ1-3, with no clear D. The germline V gene has CDR1 LNHDA and CDR2 SQIVND (reference sequence). This CDR3 comprises 15 residues. Trimming took off 4 bases at V and 0 bases at J, with 10 bases between the two ends. Here the CDR3 reads CASSRGSNSGNTIYF. The DNA for the CDR3 is TGTGCCAGTAGTAGAGGGAGCAACTCTGGAAACACCATATATTTT.

V is TRBV11-2 and J is TRBJ1-5, with a weak D call TRBD1 (6 bases). Trimming cost V 1 base and J 6 bases, with 13 bases left between them. The CDR3 contains 15 residues. Per germline, CDR1 SGHAT and CDR2 FQNNGV. CDR3 amino acids: CASSLGTGAVQPQHF. CDR3 bases: TGTGCCAGCAGCTTAGGTACGGGGGCAGTTCAGCCCCAGCATTTT.

The chain combines TRBV7-6 with TRBJ2-1; 8 nucleotides agree with TRBD2. V shed 5 bases, J shed 0 bases, and the junction held 3 bases outside the gene matches. The germline V gene has CDR1 SGHVS and CDR2 FNYEAQ. The length of the CDR3 is 15 residues. CDR3 in DNA: TGTGCCAGCAGCCGTAGCGGGGACTCCTACAATGAGCAGTTCTTC. This gives the protein CASSRSGDSYNEQFF.

J is TRBJ2-7 and V is TRBV6-1; 9 nucleotides align to TRBD2. This CDR3 region has 18 residues. J gave up 2 bases and V 4 bases, and 15 bases lay outside the gene matches. CDR1 is MNHNS and CDR2 is SASEGT in the germline V gene. The CDR3 bases are TGTGCCAGCAGTGGGTGGCTTACAGGACTAGCGATTACCTACGAGCAGTACTTC. Its protein is CASSGWLTGLAITYEQYF.

This chain connects TRBV6-1 to TRBJ2-2; D is unresolved. Germline CDR1 and CDR2: MNHNS and SASEGT. This CDR3 is built from 13 residues. V dropped 7 bases and J dropped 1 base, with 7 bases sitting between them. The CDR3 loop is CASITQNTGELFF. CDR3 sequence (DNA): TGTGCCAGCATTACGCAGAACACCGGGGAGCTGTTTTTT.

V is TRBV19 and J is TRBJ2-7; 9 positions agree with TRBD2. Trimming removed 11 bases from V and 3 bases from J; junction bases left unmatched: 20. Looked up from germline, CDR1 is LNHDA and CDR2 is SQIVND (reference sequence). The CDR3 has 17 residues. DNA of the CDR3: TGTGCCTCACTCCCGGGACTAGCACTCGAGAGGGACTACGAGCAGTACTTC. This gives the protein CASLPGLALERDYEQYF.

The rearrangement uses TRBV6-5 and TRBJ2-7, with a weak D call TRBD2 (6 bases). Germline V gene data show CDR1 as MNHEY and CDR2 as SVGAGI. V lost 2 bases and J 6 bases, leaving 11 bases between the germline ends. The CDR3 is 13 residues long. CDR3 loop: CASSYGSGVEQYF. CDR3 coding DNA: TGTGCCAGCAGTTACGGGTCGGGGGTCGAGCAGTACTTC.

The J gene is TRBJ2-7, the V gene TRBV19; no reliable D call. V lost 1 base and J lost 6, with 7 bases in between. The CDR3 extends over 12 amino acids. Germline V gives CDR1 LNHDA, CDR2 SQIVND (reference sequence). Here the CDR3 DNA reads TGTGCCAGTAGTATAGGCAGTTTCGAGCAGTACTTC. This gives the protein CASSIGSFEQYF.

This clone showed up many times. The CDR3 region is CASTLRGGHEQYF. The DNA for the CDR3 is TGTGCCAGCACCCTTCGGGGGGGTCACGAGCAGTACTTC. The V and J genes are TRBV28 and TRBJ2-7; 8 nucleotides align to TRBD2. Germline V gives CDR1 MDHEN, CDR2 SYDVKM. V gave up 7 bases and J gave up 5 bases; unmatched junction bases: 7. The CDR3 loop spans 13 amino acids.

The rearrangement joins TRBV27 to TRBJ2-3; D is uncertain. There are 16 residues in the CDR3. Germline CDR1 MNHEY, CDR2 SMNVEV (reference sequence). Trimming removed 2 bases at V and 3 bases at J, with 15 bases between. CDR3 nucleotide sequence: TGTGCCAGCAGTTTACAAGATGCCACGATGACAGATACGCAGTATTTT. Protein: CASSLQDATMTDTQYF.

This clone was detected only a few times. The J gene is TRBJ1-2, the V gene TRBV28; a possible D gene is TRBD1 (5 bases). Per the germline V gene, CDR1 is MDHEN and CDR2 is SYDVKM. This CDR3 is 14 amino acids long. The ends were cut back, 3 bases at V and 8 bases at J, with 16 bases in the middle. CDR3 in amino acids: CASSFSFGGPGYTF. CDR3 DNA sequence: TGTGCCAGCAGTTTCTCCTTTGGGGGACCCGGCTACACCTTC.

The genes are TRBV29-1 and TRBJ2-7; 9 bases are shared with TRBD2. This CDR3 contains 12 residues. CDR1 is SQVTM and CDR2 is ANQGSEA in the germline V gene. After removal of 6 bases from V and 2 bases from J, the junction contained 2 bases not matched to a gene. CDR3 amino acids: CSVGTSTYEQYF. DNA for the CDR3: TGCAGCGTGGGGACTAGCACCTACGAGCAGTACTTC.

This chain joins TRBV5-1 and TRBJ2-7; 13 bases are a match to TRBD2. Per germline, CDR1 SGHRS and CDR2 YFSETQ. V was pared by 4 bases and J by 4 bases, with 8 bases of the junction left unmatched. The CDR3 loop spans 16 amino acids. The CDR3 region is CASSQGLAGVEYEQYF. The CDR3 nucleotides are TGCGCCAGCAGCCAAGGACTAGCGGGAGTGGAATACGAGCAGTACTTC.

J is TRBJ2-1 and V is TRBV27, with TRBD2 identical over 12 bases. Germline CDR1 reads MNHEY; CDR2 reads SMNVEV (reference sequence). Trimming took 3 bases from V and 7 from J; bases not matched to a gene: 4. The CDR3 sequence is 15 residues long. The CDR3 region has the DNA TGTGCCAGCAGTTTCTCCGGACTAGCGGGGAATGAGCAGTTCTTC. Protein: CASSFSGLAGNEQFF.

The chain employs TRBV9 and TRBJ2-1; 7 positions agree with TRBD2. J was trimmed by 3 bases and V by 5 bases; bases with no gene match: 5. This CDR3 comprises 14 residues. Germline CDR1 reads SGDLS; CDR2 reads YYNGEE. The CDR3 region has the DNA TGTGCCAGCAGAGCTAGCGGCCACTACAATGAGCAGTTCTTC. The encoded protein is CASRASGHYNEQFF.

This clone has a handful of counts. The gene calls are TRBV4-1 and TRBJ1-5; 8 nucleotides line up with TRBD1. Germline lookup yields CDR1 MGHRA and CDR2 YSYEKL. The CDR3 has 15 residues. Losses at the gene ends were 4 bases for V and 4 bases for J; bases not matched to a gene: 6. CDR3 sequence (DNA): TGCGCCAGCAGCCTCCCGGGACAGGCAAATCAGCCCCAGCATTTT. As protein: CASSLPGQANQPQHF.

The chain carries TRBV7-2 and TRBJ2-2, with TRBD1 matching over 10 bases. V was clipped by 3 bases and J by 3 bases; unmatched bases: 7. Germline V CDR1 and CDR2: SGHTA, FQGNSA. The CDR3 is 17 residues long. The CDR3 DNA is TGTGCCAGCAGCTTGGGCACCGGGACAGGGGACACCGGGGAGCTGTTTTTT. Its protein product is CASSLGTGTGDTGELFF.

The chain carries TRBV5-1 and TRBJ2-7; 10 positions agree with TRBD1. CDR1 and CDR2 (germline): SGHRS, YFSETQ. After removal of 5 bases from V and 4 bases from J, the junction contained 9 bases not matched to a gene. The CDR3 length is 15 residues. The CDR3 spells CASSSRQGALYEQYF. CDR3 coding DNA: TGCGCCAGCAGTTCTAGACAGGGGGCGCTGTACGAGCAGTACTTC.

This sequence joins TRBV9 and TRBJ1-1; TRBD1 is a possible D gene (5 bases). The CDR3 is 15 residues long. Germline V CDR1 and CDR2: SGDLS, YYNGEE. V gave up 4 bases and J gave up 3 bases, with 16 bases separating them. CDR3 DNA sequence: TGTGCCAGCAGCAGAGACGTCAGGGAGTACACTGAAGCTTTCTTT. It specifies CASSRDVREYTEAFF.

J is TRBJ2-3 and V is TRBV30, with D unresolved. The CDR3 length is 16 residues. Germline CDR1 reads GTSNPN; CDR2 reads SVGIG (reference sequence). The germline V and J ends were trimmed by 0 bases and 6 bases, with 19 bases remaining between them. The CDR3, as DNA: TGTGCCTGGAGTGTCTTAAAATCCTTACCTCTGGATACGCAGTATTTT. This translates into CAWSVLKSLPLDTQYF.